This T cell receptor (beta chain) derives from a study of shared clonotypes between healthy human individuals (dated by TCRdb to the early 2020s). About the full investigation: A few men and two women, aged 18 to 49 years, made up the cohort. Libraries were prepared and TCR repertoires were sequenced by different laboratories using diverse techniques, in order to increase sequencing depth and limit assay-specific biases. For each donor, three plates each were used for CD4 naive and CD4 memory, two plates were used for CD8 naive, and one plate was used for CD8 memory. The study deeply sequenced blood TCR repertoires of about five healthy adults to estimate repertoire size and the extent of clonotype sharing between individuals. Per donor, leukapheresis produced somewhere between about 0.85 and 10 billion PBMCs.

TCR CDR3 regions were amplified from genomic DNA by multiplex PCR using the deep immunoSEQ assay. For each cell subset, the extracted genomic DNA was distributed evenly across all wells of several immunoSEQ 96-well plates, and each plate served as one replicate. For sorted subsets, approximately 210 ng of genomic DNA, equivalent to around 31,000 T cell genomes, went into each replicate PCR. Purified libraries were measured with a Qubit 3.0 fluorometer, size-checked on a Bioanalyzer 2100, and measured again with the KAPA Library Quantification kit. Every immunoSEQ 96-well plate was sequenced on a dedicated single-read 150-cycle Illumina NextSeq 550 flow cell. Per the source publication's procedure: Because the immunoSEQ output included only junctional sequences and no quality scores, the filtering could not be the same as the filtering used for full-length reads. To assign V/J genes and CDR3, sequences were annotated using PyIR, a Python wrapper for IgBLAST v1.9, with IMGT germline references. Reads with weak V/J assignments (E-value above 1e-6), missing CDR3, stop codons, out-of-frame junctions, or ambiguous translated residues were removed. V3J clonotypes were defined by identical inferred V gene, J gene, and CDR3 amino acid sequence. The percentage overlap between two repertoires was calculated by dividing the number of shared unique clonotypes by the size of the smaller repertoire. RTK rarefaction, the Chao1 estimator, and Recon v2.1 estimates of unobserved clonotypes were used to assess repertoire richness. Generation probabilities for all TCRbeta clonotypes obtained by the gDNA method from four donors were computed using OLGA. TCRdb limited this immuneACCESS table to in-frame rearrangements with V and J called. A share of clones is missing; checked studies link under half to unresolved V genes, and the rest is unexplained. The D gene and trimming were derived from the DNA, and the V and J assignments and clone size from that table. This sample comprises more than 2 million clones, approximately 94% of them detected only once. The ten biggest clones cover about 1.1% of the sample.

Reading the germline V gene gives CDR1 MNHNS and CDR2 SASEGT. The CDR3 measures 12 amino acids from cysteine to phenylalanine. The entry retains the CDR3 DNA only, 36 bases that are in frame from base 1. V was cut back by 5 bases and J by 2 bases, leaving a gap of 7 bases between them. General findings and caveats noted by the study authors: Even with the large sequencing depth, rarefaction of the sorted-subset datasets indicated that sequencing was incomplete. Naive subsets generally had larger estimated clonotype richness than memory subsets did. Across several donors, around 5% of naive CD4, more than 3% of naive CD8, 2.3% of memory CD4, and about 0.44% of memory CD8 clonotypes were shared. Compared with non-shared clonotypes, clonotypes shared by all four sorted-subset donors had higher generation probabilities. Pairwise subsampling led to the expectation that sequencing depth would affect the degree of clonotype sharing among donors. Sampling was restricted to blood, and TCR repertoires in tissue are likely to differ from TCR repertoires in blood. Because the study included only a small number of donors, the genetic and exposure-history diversity represented was limited.

CD8 naive samples consisted of CD45RO-negative cells that were positively selected for CCR7, yielding a CD45RA+CCR7+ population without TemRA cells. The donors were healthy, HIV-negative adults who had no recently reported acute infections or vaccinations. Every donor was a Caucasian adult residing in Nashville, Tennessee, USA. After blood collection by leukapheresis, PBMCs were isolated using Ficoll-Histopaque density gradient centrifugation and then cryopreserved in the vapor phase of liquid nitrogen. Analytical flow cytometry was used to check the purity and quantity of every magnetically sorted T cell population. Each sorted fraction had its genomic DNA isolated and then quantified by UV absorbance on a Nanodrop 2000c. A word on this clone: Its antigen has not been determined. No much larger clone is present one base from it, and per-base qualities are unavailable.

Recombination joined TRBV6-1 with TRBJ2-7; the D gene assignment is ambiguous. The sample was naive CD8+ T cells sorted from blood. Read against the paper, the sample's cell subset or site label means: CD45RA+CCR7+. This TCR was recovered from a man aged 18 to 29 in good health. The CDR3 in this case is CASSQEPYEQYF. The bases read TGTGCCAGCAGTCAGGAACCCTACGAGCAGTACTTC.